The next 29 T cell receptor beta chains were all read from a single sample in a study of vaccination effects on CD4 cells after COVID-19. Antigen specificity for these receptors is unknown. Produced via immunoSEQ multiplex PCR; TCRdb's table is partial and in-frame only. The table has 25,000 to 30,000 clones, 70% to 75% seen once. Antigen-specific CD4+ T cells were first expanded with viral peptide pools by the ViraFEST assay and only then sequenced. After roughly 9 days in culture, the CD4+ T cells were isolated. Of the BNT162b2 and mRNA-1273 vaccines, participants received two doses of one or the other. Sequencing used CD4+ T cells from PBMCs cultured with HCoV-229E spike peptides, obtained after COVID-19 vaccination. The receptors stem from a human donor who received a COVID-19 vaccine.

This sequence joins TRBV4-1 and TRBJ1-4; D gene ambiguous. Germline CDR1 reads MGHRA; CDR2 reads YSYEKL. Deletions cut 0 bases from V and 5 bases from J, with 13 bases between. The CDR3 covers 16 residues. The CDR3 loop is CASSQDGLRNNEKLFF. In DNA form, the CDR3 reads TGCGCCAGCAGCCAAGATGGTCTACGGAACAATGAAAAACTGTTTTTT.

The V call is TRBV10-3, the J call TRBJ1-5; 11 nucleotides agree with TRBD1. Germline CDR1 is ENHRY and CDR2 is SYGVKD. V was clipped by 5 bases and J by 9 bases; unmatched bases: 15. The CDR3 contains 17 residues. CDR3 region: CAISQGGGTGGSSPQHF. The CDR3 region has the DNA TGTGCCATCAGTCAGGGAGGAGGGACAGGGGGATCATCGCCCCAGCATTTT.

V and J are TRBV11-2 and TRBJ2-7, with 9 bases lining up with TRBD2. V shed 1 base and J 5 bases; nucleotides not matched to a gene: 9. The germline CDR1 and CDR2 sequences are SGHAT and FQNNGV. The CDR3 runs to 16 residues. The CDR3 region has the DNA TGTGCCAGCAGCTTAGGGAATAGCGGGAGCTACGACGAGCAGTACTTC. This codes for CASSLGNSGSYDEQYF.

The gene calls are TRBV3-1 (or the pseudogene TRBV3-2) and TRBJ2-3; tentatively, D is TRBD1 or TRBD2 (5 bases each). Trimming stripped 4 bases from V and 0 bases from J, with 11 bases between. The germline V gene encodes CDR1 LGHDT and CDR2 YNNKEL (reference sequence). The CDR3 has 15 amino acids. CDR3 nucleotides: TGTGCCAGCAGCCCGGGACGGCTTAGCACAGATACGCAGTATTTT. Translating it yields CASSPGRLSTDTQYF.

The rearrangement uses TRBV11-2 and TRBJ2-1; D gene ambiguous. Trimming shortened V by 4 bases and J by 10 bases, and 8 bases separated the two germline ends. The CDR3 totals 11 residues. Per germline, CDR1 SGHAT and CDR2 FQNNGV. CDR3 coding DNA: TGTGCCAGCAGCTCCCAAGGCGAGCAGTTCTTC. This sequence encodes CASSSQGEQFF.

V is TRBV30 and J is TRBJ1-4, with D perhaps matching TRBD1 (5 bases). The CDR3 contains 15 residues. Germline CDR1 is GTSNPN and CDR2 is SVGIG (reference sequence). V shed 5 bases and J shed 7 bases, with 20 bases lying between them. The CDR3 region has the DNA TGTGCCTGGGGAGATGGGGCAGGGAGTAGTGAAAAACTGTTTTTT. As protein: CAWGDGAGSSEKLFF.

The CDR3 DNA is TGTGCCAGCAGTTTAGGTGGCAGTGGCTACACCTTC. It codes for CASSLGGSGYTF. The rearrangement links TRBV12-3 or TRBV12-4 to TRBJ1-2; D is ambiguous. The CDR3 covers 12 residues. V gave up 1 base and J gave up 7 bases, with 7 bases separating them.

V gene TRBV5-1 combines with J gene TRBJ2-1; 10 bases map to TRBD2. Germline V gene sequence: CDR1 SGHRS, CDR2 YFSETQ. V shed 5 bases, J shed 5 bases, and the junction held 7 bases outside the gene matches. The CDR3 consists of 15 residues. The chain's CDR3 is CASRTGTSENNEQFF. CDR3 DNA: TGCGCCAGCAGAACCGGGACTAGCGAGAACAATGAGCAGTTCTTC.

The rearrangement joins TRBV10-3 to TRBJ1-2, with TRBD1 as a possible D gene (6 bases). Germline CDR1 reads ENHRY; CDR2 reads SYGVKD. V lost 4 bases and J lost 6, with 9 bases in between. This CDR3 comprises 12 residues. The CDR3 nucleotides read TGTGCCATCAGTGTTAACAGGGATGGCTACACCTTC. Translation: CAISVNRDGYTF.

This clone came up once. The CDR3 nucleotides are TGTGCCAGCAGCCACAGAGCCAGGACCCAAAACATTCAGTACTTC. Translated: CASSHRARTQNIQYF. V usage is TRBV27 and J usage is TRBJ2-4; D unclear. Germline V gene data show CDR1 as MNHEY and CDR2 as SMNVEV (reference sequence). Trimming removed 6 bases at V and 5 bases at J, with 17 bases between. There are 15 residues in the CDR3.

This chain connects TRBV12-5 to TRBJ2-3; TRBD1 matches 11 bases. With 3 bases clipped from V and 5 bases from J, the junction kept 7 bases outside the gene matches. The CDR3 has 16 amino acids. Germline assignment: CDR1 LGHNT and CDR2 FRNRAP. CDR3: CASGLAGQGVGDTQYF. The CDR3, as DNA: TGTGCTAGTGGTTTAGCGGGACAGGGGGTGGGAGATACGCAGTATTTT.

The genes are TRBV5-1 and TRBJ2-2, with D tentatively TRBD1 (5 bases). The V and J ends lost 3 bases and 0 bases respectively, with 15 bases between them. Germline V gene sequence: CDR1 SGHRS, CDR2 YFSETQ. This CDR3 has 17 amino acids. CDR3 loop: CASSSTTDSANTGELFF. The CDR3 DNA is TGCGCCAGCAGCTCGACCACCGACAGCGCGAACACCGGGGAGCTGTTTTTT.

The gene calls are TRBV6-5 and TRBJ1-5; D call uncertain. The CDR3 contains 12 residues. Between the trimmed V and J ends, which lost 6 bases and 13 bases, there was a span of 16 bases. In germline, CDR1 is MNHEY, CDR2 SVGAGI. CDR3 sequence reads: CASSRSSDRQHF. As DNA, the CDR3 is TGTGCCAGCAGCCGATCATCGGACCGGCAGCATTTT.

This clone was seen a single time. The chain joins TRBV28 to TRBJ1-1; D uncertain. V lost 3 bases and J lost 0, with 2 bases in between. The CDR3 has 12 amino acids. Germline CDR1 reads MDHEN; CDR2 reads SYDVKM. The CDR3 region is CASSLMNTEAFF. The CDR3 DNA is TGTGCCAGCAGTTTGATGAACACTGAAGCTTTCTTT.

The count of this clone is one. The genes are TRBV19 and TRBJ1-6; tentative D call: TRBD1 (5 bases). This CDR3 region has 14 residues. V was cut by 5 bases and J by 5 bases, with 10 bases left in between. Germline values: CDR1 LNHDA, CDR2 SQIVND (reference sequence). CDR3 bases: TGTGCCAGTAGTGACGACAGACATAATTCACCCCTCCACTTT. It codes for CASSDDRHNSPLHF.

Here the CDR3 reads CASSIHQGVSSYNSPLHF. CDR3 nucleotide sequence: TGTGCCAGTAGTATTCATCAAGGGGTCAGCTCCTATAATTCACCCCTCCACTTT. The V gene is TRBV19, the J gene TRBJ1-6, with D possibly matching TRBD1 (5 bases). Per the germline V gene, CDR1 is LNHDA and CDR2 is SQIVND (reference sequence). The CDR3 has 18 residues. Trimming took 3 bases from V and 0 from J, leaving 15 bases between them.

The chain recombines TRBV12-3 or TRBV12-4 with TRBJ2-3, with D tentatively TRBD2 (5 bases). The CDR3 loop spans 13 amino acids. The V gene lost 2 bases and the J gene lost 6 bases, with 9 bases spanning the gap. Here the CDR3 reads CASSLMGEDTQYF. Written as DNA, the CDR3 is TGTGCCAGCAGTTTAATGGGAGAGGATACGCAGTATTTT.

In DNA, the CDR3 is TGTGCCAGCAGCCCCGCACAGGGCAGCACCGGGGAGCTGTTTTTT. Amino acids: CASSPAQGSTGELFF. J is TRBJ2-2 and V is TRBV5-5; D possibly corresponds to TRBD1 (6 bases). CDR1 is SGHKS and CDR2 is YYEKEE in the germline V gene (reference sequence). V was cut by 4 bases and J by 4 bases, with 14 bases left in between. The CDR3 is made up of 15 amino acids.

This chain joins TRBV6-5 and TRBJ2-2; D is uncertain. This CDR3 spans 15 amino acids. The germline CDR1 and CDR2 sequences are MNHEY and SVGAGI. Trimming removed 3 bases at V and 1 base at J, with 9 bases between. The CDR3 nucleotides are TGTGCCAGCAGTTATCTCGGATTGAACACCGGGGAGCTGTTTTTT. Protein product: CASSYLGLNTGELFF.

Remarks on this clone: At the DNA level, this CDR3 is encoded by other sequences in the same sample as well. The genes are TRBV5-1 and TRBJ1-2; D not resolved. With 0 bases removed from V and 6 bases from J, the gap between germline ends came to 6 bases. This CDR3 contains 12 residues. Germline V CDR1 and CDR2: SGHRS, YFSETQ. This chain's CDR3 is CASSLVGDGYTF. CDR3 DNA sequence: TGCGCCAGCAGCTTGGTGGGAGATGGCTACACCTTC.

The chain combines TRBV19 with TRBJ2-7; D unclear. The V end was cut by 3 bases, the J end by 0 bases, with 9 bases between. Germline V gene data show CDR1 as LNHDA and CDR2 as SQIVND (reference sequence). CDR3 length equals 14 residues. The CDR3 here is CASSMGWTSYEQYF. Written as DNA, the CDR3 is TGTGCCAGTAGTATGGGTTGGACCTCCTACGAGCAGTACTTC. The full variable domain, its missing parts supplied by reference TRBV19 and TRBJ2-7, is DGGITQSPKYLFRKEGQNVTLSCEQNLNHDAMYWYRQDPGQGLRLIYYSQIVNDFQKGDIAEGYSVSREKKESFPLTVTSAQKNPTAFYLCASSMGWTSYEQYFGPGTRLTVT.

The rearrangement links TRBV27 to TRBJ1-5; TRBD1 might be the D (6 bases). In germline, CDR1 is MNHEY, CDR2 SMNVEV (reference sequence). This CDR3 region has 17 residues. V was trimmed by 2 bases and J by 7 bases, leaving 21 bases between them. The DNA of the CDR3 is TGTGCCAGCAGTTTACAGGCTGGCAGGGGAACGAGGCAGCCCCAGCATTTT. Translation: CASSLQAGRGTRQPQHF.

The chain links TRBV19 to TRBJ2-3, with unresolved D. CDR3 length equals 17 residues. Germline CDR1 is LNHDA and CDR2 is SQIVND (reference sequence). Trimming shortened V by 3 bases and J by 2 bases, and 18 bases separated the two germline ends. CDR3 bases: TGTGCCAGTAGTATCAATTCGAGCCCTCCGAACACAGATACGCAGTATTTT. Translating gives CASSINSSPPNTDTQYF.

This CDR3 reads CASSPGGSTNEKLFF. CDR3 nucleotide sequence: TGTGCCAGCAGTCCTGGGGGGTCAACTAATGAAAAACTGTTTTTT. This chain uses TRBV6-5 with TRBJ1-4; TRBD1 is a possible D gene (5 bases). The V gene lost 5 bases and the J gene lost 0 bases, with 10 bases spanning the gap. The CDR3 has 15 amino acids. Germline CDR1 reads MNHEY; CDR2 reads SVGAGI.

This chain links TRBV27 with TRBJ2-1; 7 nucleotides align to TRBD2. The CDR3 runs to 17 residues. With 2 bases clipped from V and 3 bases from J, the junction kept 10 bases outside the gene matches. From germline, CDR1 is MNHEY and CDR2 SMNVEV (reference sequence). CDR3 residues: CASSLIARRGYYNEQFF. In DNA, the CDR3 is TGTGCCAGCAGTTTAATCGCTCGGCGGGGGTACTACAATGAGCAGTTCTTC.

This chain links TRBV19 with TRBJ1-1; D is possibly TRBD1 (6 bases). Germline CDR1 reads LNHDA; CDR2 reads SQIVND (reference sequence). The CDR3 sequence is 15 residues long. The V and J ends lost 6 bases and 6 bases respectively, with 20 bases between them. As DNA, the CDR3 is TGTGCCAGTAGCCCCGCGGCGGGGGGCCTCCCTGAAGCTTTCTTT. Its protein is CASSPAAGGLPEAFF.

The V call is TRBV6-1, the J call TRBJ1-1; D remains ambiguous. Trimming removed 4 bases at V and 0 bases at J, with 15 bases between. Per the germline V gene, CDR1 is MNHNS and CDR2 is SASEGT. The CDR3 length is 16 residues. CDR3 protein: CASSGTEGRLNTEAFF. Written as DNA, the CDR3 is TGTGCCAGCAGTGGGACCGAAGGCCGTTTGAACACTGAAGCTTTCTTT.

J is TRBJ2-1 and V is TRBV7-2; D not resolved. The ends were cut back, 2 bases at V and 5 bases at J, with 7 bases in the middle. Germline values: CDR1 SGHTA, CDR2 FQGNSA. CDR3 length: 13 amino acids. The CDR3: CASSLTSDNEQFF. In nucleotides, the CDR3 is TGTGCCAGCAGCTTAACCTCTGACAATGAGCAGTTCTTC.

The chain carries TRBV5-1 and TRBJ2-1, with TRBD2 identical over 12 bases. This CDR3 is built from 16 residues. Germline V CDR1 and CDR2: SGHRS, YFSETQ. V lost 0 bases and J lost 10; bases outside the gene matches: 8. The CDR3 region is CASSLGGTSGPPEQFF. The CDR3 DNA reads TGCGCCAGCAGCTTGGGGGGGACTAGCGGGCCCCCAGAGCAGTTCTTC.